This entry concerns a single T cell receptor (beta chain). Libraries were prepared by immunoSEQ multiplex PCR; TCRdb keeps only in-frame clonotypes and omits some of them. The sample lists over 25,000 clones, 89% occurring once. This sample was included in a study of T cell changes during pregnancy in multiple sclerosis. CDR1 SNHLY and CDR2 FYNNEI come from the germline V gene. The CDR3 is 15 amino acids. The trim removed 3 bases at V and 5 bases at J, leaving 5 bases unmatched. The specimen comprised CD8+ T cells from peripheral blood mononuclear cells, sampled in the third trimester of pregnancy. The chain carries TRBV2 and TRBJ2-1, with 9 nucleotides matching TRBD1. The TCR originated in a female donor with multiple sclerosis, enrolled in a pregnancy study. The CDR3 nucleotides read TGTGCCAGCAGTGATTACAGGGGGCTCGACAATGAGCAGTTCTTC. Encoded protein: CASSDYRGLDNEQFF.